A selection of T cell receptor beta chains follows, all from one sample in a study of blood T cell repertoires in COVID-19. Method: immunoSEQ multiplex PCR; TCRdb's copy keeps in-frame clones and lacks some. The data hold about 170,000 clones, with around nine tenths observed a single time. Material: peripheral blood. The receptors were gathered from an elderly woman with COVID-19, enrolled during active disease. Each CDR3 is given without its conserved first and last residue.

15	TRBV5-6	ASSPASGRAWGGIQY
13	TRBV7-2	ASSLGLGGRQPQH
13	TRBV5-1	ASTREGSANEKLF
10	TRBV12-3/TRBV12-4	ASSFGRAGTI
13	TRBV19	ASSLDGSRTGELF
13	TRBV7-2	ASSFTGDAGNTIY
14	TRBV24-1	ATSDPRGPRGEKLF
13	TRBV28	ASSLRGRGANVLT
12	TRBV4-3	ASSQNLEVHEQY
12	TRBV18	ASSPGREPYEQY
14	TRBV12-2	ASRSPWGPQGEKLF
12	TRBV7-3	ASSPTSAHNEQF
15	TRBV6-2/TRBV6-3	ASSYSTTRTNTGELF
17	TRBV24-1	ATSDNTPSQGAPLGEQY
12	TRBV7-2	ASSLSGRAYEQY
13	TRBV5-8	ASSLGVWTLGGYT
12	TRBV5-1	ASSLDAYSYEQY
14	TRBV6-6	ASSRTAGGPTDTQY
13	TRBV20-1	SASRVAGGGYGYT
12	TRBV15	ATSRAWGGGEQF
12	TRBV19	ASRIKFGANEAF
13	TRBV7-2	ASSQRATGPYEQY
12	TRBV6-5	ASLREGPGSPLH
13	TRBV11-2	ASSFSGRARNEQF
9	TRBV25-1	ASSEGPEAF
12	TRBV7-9	ASSLGQGEAEAF
12	TRBV28	ASSLQTGTYGYT
13	TRBV5-5	ASSLVETPNSALH
13	TRBV9	ASSVGPGGYETQY
12	TRBV5-1	ASRETGGIYGYT
14	TRBV19	ASSIDEAGPTDTQY
12	TRBV19	ASSPTGTGGEQY
16	TRBV3-1/TRBV3-2	ASSQEWEWETDTDTQY